This is a list of T cell receptor beta chains from one sample in a study of T cells after yellow fever vaccination. TCRdb called the 5' RACE reads again in MiXCR, with one record for every CDR3 protein. Counted here are just under 600,000 distinct CDR3 sequences, approximately 15% occurring once; the ten biggest clones make up about an eighth. Sequences were derived from PBMCs, sampled on the day of the yellow fever booster vaccination. The source is a man aged 25-40 years who received the YFV17D yellow fever vaccine. The CDR3 runs from the conserved cysteine through the conserved F or W. D genes are given only for firm matches. Size tells how often a clone was seen (once, few, many) or the class of an expanded clone, and some rows leave it out.

cdr3_aa,cdr3_nt,d_call,j_call,cdr3_length,v_call,clone_size
CSARGQNEQYF,TGCAGTGCCCGAGGACAGAACGAGCAGTACTTC,-,TRBJ2-7,11,TRBV20-1,-
CASTEQNTGELFF,TGTGCCAGCACTGAGCAGAACACCGGGGAGCTGTTTTTT,-,TRBJ2-2,13,TRBV25-1,-
CASSRRQGAHGYTF,TGTGCCAGCAGTCGACGACAGGGGGCGCATGGCTACACCTTC,TRBD1,TRBJ1-2,14,TRBV6-1,few
CAVRATGTGFGYTF,TGTGCCGTTCGGGCGACTGGGACAGGGTTTGGCTACACCTTC,TRBD1,TRBJ1-2,14,TRBV10-3,-
CSARPPSTSSYEQYF,TGCAGTGCTAGACCCCCTAGCACCAGCTCCTACGAGCAGTACTTC,-,TRBJ2-7,15,TRBV20-1,-
CASSSRAAYQETQYF,TGTGCCAGCAGTTCCAGGGCAGCGTACCAAGAGACCCAGTACTTC,-,TRBJ2-5,15,TRBV28,few
CSAKFPPNYGYTF,TGCAGTGCTAAGTTCCCGCCGAACTATGGCTACACCTTC,-,TRBJ1-2,13,TRBV20-1,few
CSAREPSGSLYEQYF,TGCAGTGCTAGAGAACCCAGCGGGAGTCTCTACGAGCAGTACTTC,TRBD2,TRBJ2-7,15,TRBV20-1,few
CSARDLYGQGADEQFF,TGCAGTGCTAGAGATCTCTATGGACAGGGGGCGGATGAGCAGTTCTTC,TRBD1,TRBJ2-1,16,TRBV20-1,-
CASGLARGGMNTGELFF,TGTGCTAGTGGTTTGGCCCGGGGAGGGATGAACACCGGGGAGCTGTTTTTT,TRBD2,TRBJ2-2,17,TRBV12-5,many
CASSSFAGELFF,TGTGCCAGCAGTTCCTTCGCCGGGGAGCTGTTTTTT,-,TRBJ2-2,12,TRBV6-5,few
CASSMTVSSYNEQFF,TGTGCCAGCAGCATGACAGTTTCCTCCTACAATGAGCAGTTCTTC,-,TRBJ2-1,15,TRBV7-2,few
CASSARGDSGANVLTF,TGTGCCAGCAGCGCCCGGGGTGACTCTGGGGCCAACGTCCTGACTTTC,-,TRBJ2-6,16,TRBV9,-
CASSRTGVDGELFF,TGTGCCAGCAGCAGAACTGGGGTTGACGGGGAGCTGTTTTTT,-,TRBJ2-2,14,TRBV7-3,few
CASSYLSRGYEETQYF,TGTGCCAGCAGTTACTTATCCAGGGGATATGAAGAGACCCAGTACTTC,-,TRBJ2-5,16,TRBV6-5,-
CASRALSADTQYF,TGTGCCAGCAGAGCCTTGAGTGCAGATACGCAGTATTTT,-,TRBJ2-3,13,TRBV6-6,-
CASSQAGGWEQYF,TGCGCCAGCAGCCAAGCGGGAGGGTGGGAGCAGTACTTC,TRBD2,TRBJ2-7,13,TRBV4-3,few
CSPRELETQYF,TGCAGTCCCCGGGAGCTAGAGACCCAGTACTTC,-,TRBJ2-5,11,TRBV20-1,few
CAISEGGSEGQFF,TGTGCCATCAGTGAAGGGGGTAGCGAGGGGCAGTTCTTC,-,TRBJ2-1,13,TRBV10-3,few
CSARGGSNTGELFF,TGCAGTGCTAGAGGCGGCTCGAACACCGGGGAGCTGTTTTTT,-,TRBJ2-2,14,TRBV20-1,few
CASTGPACEQYF,TGTGCCAGCACGGGACCGGCGTGTGAGCAGTACTTC,-,TRBJ2-7,12,TRBV9,-
CAGRARDGANVLTF,TGTGCCGGCAGGGCCAGGGATGGGGCCAACGTCCTGACTTTC,-,TRBJ2-6,14,TRBV5-4,few